This T cell receptor beta chain was captured by sequencing in a study of vaccination and CD4 T cells after COVID-19. Turning to the study itself: Each control was exposed to a CEFX pool, an HIV-1 Nef pool, or no peptide at all.

Treatment meaning: approximately 9-day PBMC culture with coronavirus spike peptide pools or control peptides (ViraFEST assay). After expanding antigen-specific T cells with peptide pools, ViraFEST sequenced their TCRs. The authors replaced half the medium with fresh IL-2 medium on days 3 and 7. Remarks on this clonotype: Its antigen remains unknown.

Study-wide points: Spike mono-reactivity was the property of 304 of 307 vaccine-specific clones in convalescent patients.

The CDR3 has 13 residues. The germline gives CDR1 MNHEY, CDR2 SMNVEV (reference sequence). The V gene lost 9 bases and the J gene lost 0 bases, with 9 bases spanning the gap. At the Johns Hopkins FTIC core, DNA taken from cultured CD4+ T cells was sequenced by way of the Oncomine TCR Beta short-read assay. TCRdb re-called the PCR reads through MiXCR, storing one row per CDR3 protein. The sample has some 15,000 distinct CDR3 sequences; 50% to 65% are singletons. Sequences were derived from CD4+ T cells from blood, cultured in vitro, sampled before SARS-CoV-2 vaccination. This receptor was taken from a human donor who had recovered from COVID-19. The J gene is TRBJ1-3, the V gene TRBV27; tentative D call: TRBD1 (5 bases). CDR3 nucleotides: TGTGCCAGGCAGGGTGTCTCTGGAAACACCATATATTTT. Translation: CARQGVSGNTIYF.